The T cell receptor beta chain under discussion was sequenced for a study of CD8+ T cells in alopecia areata (dated by TCRdb to 2016 to 2019). Concerning the study at large: Treated patients were enrolled in an open-label pilot trial of oral tofacitinib at 5 to 10 mg twice daily for moderate-to-severe alopecia areata. Patients stayed on tofacitinib for 6 to 18 months and then had 6 months of follow-up off drug so that delayed response and recurrence could be assessed. For the treated patients, the SALT score, which quantifies what percentage of scalp surface area is affected, served as the measure of disease severity. To study T cell clonal expansion in alopecia areata, the researchers applied high-throughput TCRbeta sequencing to both the C3H/HeJ mouse model and human patients. Human TCRbeta sequencing covered scalp tissue and sorted CD4+ and CD8+ peripheral blood T cells from patchy and totalis/universalis alopecia areata patients and healthy controls. Patients on tofacitinib were biopsied at baseline and after 4 and 24 weeks of treatment, and several of the patients also had a later scalp biopsy. Clonality in the scalp was compared among normal scalp (n=4), patchy alopecia areata scalp (n=8), and alopecia totalis/universalis scalp (n=8). The RNA source kit depended on sample type: the PAXgene miRNA kit for fixed scalp, the miRNeasy kit for PBMCs, and the RNeasy kit for mouse skin. TCRbeta CDR3 regions were amplified by immunoSEQ multiplex PCR using 35 Vbeta forward and 13 Jbeta reverse primers.

Read against the paper, the sample's time point label means: less than 30 weeks on oral tofacitinib. The sample's treatment or condition, from its label and the paper: oral pan-JAK inhibitor, 5-10 mg twice daily. Lesional scalp punch biopsies and peripheral blood were collected from alopecia areata patients. PBMCs were isolated by density centrifugation and stained for CD3, CD4 and CD8, and CD4+ and CD8+ T cells were sorted on a FACSAria. The library came from the immunoSEQ multiplex PCR assay. For TCR sequencing, RNA was extracted from every sample and reverse transcribed into cDNA to serve as template. SuperScript III was used to make first-strand cDNA, primed with a 2:1 mix of oligo-dT and random hexamers. A synthetic immune receptor repertoire was used to measure amplification bias, and any remaining bias was corrected computationally. The original pipeline was this. Raw reads were preprocessed for error removal, and CDR3 was defined according to IMGT conventions as running from the conserved cysteine to phenylalanine. Clonality was computed as 1 minus the Shannon entropy, with the entropy normalized by log2 of the number of productive unique TCRs. Whether each scalp clone was CD4 or CD8 was inferred by checking scalp TCRbeta sequences against the CD4 and CD8 repertoires from sorted blood. The source is immuneACCESS, and TCRdb retained only in-frame sequences with V and J called. Part of the clones is not carried over; for the studies checked, unresolved V genes explain less than half of this, and the remainder is unexplained. V and J calls and clone size are given by that table; D and trimming were obtained from the DNA. The sample table holds 180,000 or so clones, of which roughly 64% were seen once. The ten largest clones capture more than 5.5% of the sample.

CDR1 and CDR2 are read off the germline V gene as MGHRA and YSYEKL. The junction shows trimming of 0 bases on V and 2 bases on J, plus 7 bases between the germline ends. The CDR3 starts with the cysteine, ends with the phenylalanine, and has 15 residues. Only the CDR3 DNA stays, 45 bases, in frame from base 1. Comment on this clone: Its recognized antigen is unknown. The input lacks base qualities; no much larger clone sits a single base away.

What the authors observed across the whole study: Compared with mice, TCR sequences shared between patients were less clear, possibly partly because of HLA diversity across the patient population. Scalp clonality and the number of expanded CD8+ clones among the top 100 scalp clones were significantly decreased by tofacitinib. The treated cohort was small, with a single nonresponder, so links between baseline CD8+ expansion and response need larger studies. During tofacitinib treatment, many expanded lesional clones remained in scalp and blood, and this persistence may partly explain relapse after treatment is stopped. Lesional scalp, especially in alopecia totalis/universalis, showed higher clonality and more expanded CD8+ clones than normal scalp, suggesting antigenic drive. Unlike mouse skin, where gammadelta T cells dominate, normal human skin contains resident alphabeta T cells that get sequenced too, which complicates analysis of the scalp TCR repertoire.

The sequence joins TRBV4-1 to TRBJ2-2; no D segment can be confidently identified. The input for sequencing was CD4+ T cells sorted from blood, taken at week 24, from a patient treated with tofacitinib. This receptor was identified in a human donor with alopecia areata. The DNA is as follows: TGCGCCAGCAGCCAAGAGGCACACAACACCGGGGAGCTGTTTTTT. Protein translation: CASSQEAHNTGELFF.